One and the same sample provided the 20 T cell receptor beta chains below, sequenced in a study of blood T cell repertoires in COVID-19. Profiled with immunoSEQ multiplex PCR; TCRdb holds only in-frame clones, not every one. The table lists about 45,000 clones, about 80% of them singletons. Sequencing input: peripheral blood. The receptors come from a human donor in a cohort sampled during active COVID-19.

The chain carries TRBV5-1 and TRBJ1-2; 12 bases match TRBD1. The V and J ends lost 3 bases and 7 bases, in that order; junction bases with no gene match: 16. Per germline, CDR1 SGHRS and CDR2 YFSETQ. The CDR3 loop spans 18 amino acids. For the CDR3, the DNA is TGCGCCAGCAGCTCATACTCCGGGACAGGGGGCTCGTTAGGTGGCTACACCTTC. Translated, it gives CASSSYSGTGGSLGGYTF.

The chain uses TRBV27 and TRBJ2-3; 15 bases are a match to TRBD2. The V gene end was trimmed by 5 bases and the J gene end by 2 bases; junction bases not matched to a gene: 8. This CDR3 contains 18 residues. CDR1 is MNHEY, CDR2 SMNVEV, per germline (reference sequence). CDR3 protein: CASSKRTSGGAITDTQYF. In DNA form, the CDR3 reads TGTGCCAGCAGTAAGCGGACTAGCGGGGGGGCAATCACAGATACGCAGTATTTT.

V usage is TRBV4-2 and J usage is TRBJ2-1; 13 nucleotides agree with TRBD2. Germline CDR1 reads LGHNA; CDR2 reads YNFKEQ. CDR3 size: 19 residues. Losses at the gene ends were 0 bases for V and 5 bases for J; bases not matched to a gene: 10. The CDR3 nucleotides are TGTGCCAGCAGCCAAGAAGTGTTGACTAGCGGGGGGCATCACAATGAGCAGTTCTTC. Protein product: CASSQEVLTSGGHHNEQFF.

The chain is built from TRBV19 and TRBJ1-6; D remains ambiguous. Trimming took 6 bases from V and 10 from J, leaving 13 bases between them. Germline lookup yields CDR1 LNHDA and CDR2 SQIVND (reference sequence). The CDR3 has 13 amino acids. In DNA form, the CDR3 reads TGTGCCAGTAGCGCTATTTTGGTATCACCCCTCCACTTT. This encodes CASSAILVSPLHF.

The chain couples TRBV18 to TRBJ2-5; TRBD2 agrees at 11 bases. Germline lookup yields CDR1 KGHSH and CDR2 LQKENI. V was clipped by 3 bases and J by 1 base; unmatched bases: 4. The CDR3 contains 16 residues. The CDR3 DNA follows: TGTGCCAGCTCACCGGGACTAGCGGCCCCCCAAGAGACCCAGTACTTC. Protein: CASSPGLAAPQETQYF.

The DNA for the CDR3 is TGTGCCATCAGTCCCGGGACTAGCGTAGATACGCAGTATTTT. As protein: CAISPGTSVDTQYF. The chain uses TRBV10-3 and TRBJ2-3, with 10 bases that match TRBD2. CDR1 and CDR2 (germline): ENHRY, SYGVKD. The CDR3 contains 14 residues. Unmatched junction bases numbered 4, after V lost 5 bases and J lost 5 bases.

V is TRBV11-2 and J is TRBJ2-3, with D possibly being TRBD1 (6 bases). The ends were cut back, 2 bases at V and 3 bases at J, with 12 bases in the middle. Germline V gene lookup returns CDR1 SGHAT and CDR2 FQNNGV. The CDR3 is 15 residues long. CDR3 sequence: CASSLSQGRTDTQYF. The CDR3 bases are TGTGCCAGCAGCTTATCCCAGGGGCGTACAGATACGCAGTATTTT.

The CDR3 nucleotides are TGTGCCAGCAGCTCGATACGGGACACTGAAGCTTTCTTT. It specifies CASSSIRDTEAFF. V and J are TRBV5-6 and TRBJ1-1; D gene unclear. The CDR3 runs to 13 residues. V was trimmed by 3 bases and J by 3 bases, leaving 9 bases between them. Germline V CDR1 and CDR2: SGHDT, YYEEEE.

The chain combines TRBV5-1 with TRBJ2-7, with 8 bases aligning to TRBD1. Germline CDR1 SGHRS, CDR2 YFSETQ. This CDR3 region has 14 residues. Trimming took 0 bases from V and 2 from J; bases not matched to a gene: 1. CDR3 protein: CASSLGQGPYEQYF. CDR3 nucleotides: TGCGCCAGCAGCTTGGGACAGGGGCCCTACGAGCAGTACTTC. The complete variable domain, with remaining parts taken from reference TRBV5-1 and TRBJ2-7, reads KAGVTQTPRYLIKTRGQQVTLSCSPISGHRSVSWYQQTPGQGLQFLFEYFSETQRNKGNFPGRFSGRQFSNSRSEMNVSTLELGDSALYLCASSLGQGPYEQYFGPGTRLTVT.

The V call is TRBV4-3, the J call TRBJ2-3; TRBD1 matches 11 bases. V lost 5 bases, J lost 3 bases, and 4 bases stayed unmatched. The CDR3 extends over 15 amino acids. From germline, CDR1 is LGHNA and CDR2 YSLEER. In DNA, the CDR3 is TGCGCCAGCAGCAAAGGACAGGGGGCGACAGATACGCAGTATTTT. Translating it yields CASSKGQGATDTQYF.

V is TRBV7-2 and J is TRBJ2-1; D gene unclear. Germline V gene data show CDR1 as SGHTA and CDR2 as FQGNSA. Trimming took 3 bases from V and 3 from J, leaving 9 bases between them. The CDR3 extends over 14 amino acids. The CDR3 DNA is TGTGCCAGCAGCTTCACTCGATACTACAATGAGCAGTTCTTC. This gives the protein CASSFTRYYNEQFF. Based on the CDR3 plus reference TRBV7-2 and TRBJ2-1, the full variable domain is GAGVSQSPSNKVTEKGKDVELRCDPISGHTALYWYRQSLGQGLEFLIYFQGNSAPDKSGLPSDRFSAERTGGSVSTLTIQRTQQEDSAVYLCASSFTRYYNEQFFGPGTRLTVL.

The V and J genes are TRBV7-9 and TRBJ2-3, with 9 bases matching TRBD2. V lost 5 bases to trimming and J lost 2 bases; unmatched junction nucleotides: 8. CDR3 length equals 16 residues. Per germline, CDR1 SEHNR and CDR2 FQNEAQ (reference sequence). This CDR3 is CASSRIAGVHTDTQYF. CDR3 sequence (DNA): TGTGCCAGCAGCCGGATAGCGGGGGTTCACACAGATACGCAGTATTTT. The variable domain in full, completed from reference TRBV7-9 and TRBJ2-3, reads DTGVSQNPRHKITKRGQNVTFRCDPISEHNRLYWYRQTLGQGPEFLTYFQNEAQLEKSRLLSDRFSAERPKGSFSTLEIQRTEQGDSAMYLCASSRIAGVHTDTQYFGPGTRLTVL.

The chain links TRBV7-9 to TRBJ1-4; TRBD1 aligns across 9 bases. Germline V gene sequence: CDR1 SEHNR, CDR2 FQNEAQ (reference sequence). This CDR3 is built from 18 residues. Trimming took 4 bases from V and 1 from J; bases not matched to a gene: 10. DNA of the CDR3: TGTGCCAGCAGCTCCCCTCCAGGGGGACAGGGAACTAATGAAAAACTGTTTTTT. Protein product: CASSSPPGGQGTNEKLFF.

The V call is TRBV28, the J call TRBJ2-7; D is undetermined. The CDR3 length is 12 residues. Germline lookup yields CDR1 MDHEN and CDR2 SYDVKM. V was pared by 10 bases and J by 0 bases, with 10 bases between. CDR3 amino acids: CATGGGSYEQYV. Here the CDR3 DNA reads TGTGCCACCGGTGGCGGCTCCTACGAGCAGTACGTC.

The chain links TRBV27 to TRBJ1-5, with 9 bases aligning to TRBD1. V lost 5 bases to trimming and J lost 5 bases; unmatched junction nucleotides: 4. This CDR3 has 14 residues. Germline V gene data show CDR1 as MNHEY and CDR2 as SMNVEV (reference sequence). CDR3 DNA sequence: TGTGCCAGCAGTGTGGGACAGGGTTATCAGCCCCAGCATTTT. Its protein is CASSVGQGYQPQHF.

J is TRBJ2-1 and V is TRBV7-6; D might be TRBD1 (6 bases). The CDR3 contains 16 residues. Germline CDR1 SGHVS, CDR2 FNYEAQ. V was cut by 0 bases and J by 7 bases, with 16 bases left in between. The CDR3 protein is CASSLARAGAENEQFF. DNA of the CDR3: TGTGCCAGCAGCTTAGCGAGGGCAGGGGCAGAGAATGAGCAGTTCTTC.

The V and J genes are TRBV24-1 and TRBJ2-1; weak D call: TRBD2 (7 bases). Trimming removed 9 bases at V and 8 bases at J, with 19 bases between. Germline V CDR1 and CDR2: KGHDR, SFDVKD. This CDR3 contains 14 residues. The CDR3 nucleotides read TGTGCCACCCGCGGGGGCGGCAGCTTCGATGAGCAGTTCTTC. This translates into CATRGGGSFDEQFF.

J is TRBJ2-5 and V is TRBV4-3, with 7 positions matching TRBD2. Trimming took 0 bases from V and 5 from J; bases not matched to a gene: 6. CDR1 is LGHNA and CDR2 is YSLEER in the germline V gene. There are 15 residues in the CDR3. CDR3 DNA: TGCGCCAGCAGCCAAGATCTGGGGGGGGTCGAGACCCAGTACTTC. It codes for CASSQDLGGVETQYF.

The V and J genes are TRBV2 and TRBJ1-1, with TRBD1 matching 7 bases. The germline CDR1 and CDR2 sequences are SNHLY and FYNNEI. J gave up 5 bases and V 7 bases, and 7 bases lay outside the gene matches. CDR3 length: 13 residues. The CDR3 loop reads CASNRQGRTEAFF. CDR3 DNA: TGTGCCAGCAATCGACAGGGAAGGACTGAAGCTTTCTTT. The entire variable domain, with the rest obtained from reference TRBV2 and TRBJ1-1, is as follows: EPEVTQTPSHQVTQMGQEVILRCVPISNHLYFYWYRQILGQKVEFLVSFYNNEISEKSEIFDDQFSVERPDGSNFTLKIRSTKLEDSAMYFCASNRQGRTEAFFGQGTRLTVV.

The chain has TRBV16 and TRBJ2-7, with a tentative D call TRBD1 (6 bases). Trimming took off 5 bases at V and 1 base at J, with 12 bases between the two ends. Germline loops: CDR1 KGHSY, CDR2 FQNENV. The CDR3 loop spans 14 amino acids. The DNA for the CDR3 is TGTGCCAGCAGCTCCGGGACACTTTCCTACGAGCAGTACTTC. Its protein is CASSSGTLSYEQYF.